This entry describes one T cell receptor (beta chain). The data belong to a study of cytomegalovirus exposure and HLA in healthy donors. The germline V gene encodes CDR1 SSHAT and CDR2 FNYEAQ (reference sequence). The CDR3 covers 16 residues. The V gene lost 5 bases and the J gene lost 5 bases, with 18 bases spanning the gap. PCR involved 60 Vbeta and 13 Jbeta primers. The repertoire was sequenced with immunoSEQ multiplex PCR; TCRdb's copy has only in-frame clones and lacks some. The sample records about 180,000 clones, around 77% being singletons. The sequenced sample consisted of PBMCs. The sequence derives from a man aged 55 to 70 in good health and CMV-seronegative. The V call is TRBV7-7, the J call TRBJ2-2; D is perhaps TRBD2 (5 bases). The CDR3: CASSEGTGPGTGELFF. The CDR3 DNA sequence: TGTGCCAGCAGCGAGGGAACGGGCCCCGGAACCGGGGAGCTGTTTTTT.